This T cell receptor beta chain was recovered during a study of T cell repertoires in cytomegalovirus infection. Background on the study: Selection of CMV epitopes for the study included recently identified HLA-C-restricted and well-studied HLA-B-restricted ones. Study-wide results and caveats: CMV-specific TCR beta clonotypes restricted by HLA-C were the ones dominating the ex vivo response.

TCRdb itself ran the reads through MiXCR, one entry per CDR3 protein. Among some 940,000 distinct CDR3 sequences listed, approximately 31% were seen once. CDR1 SGDLS and CDR2 YYNGEE come from the germline V gene. V was trimmed by 2 bases and J by 2 bases, leaving 12 bases between them. The CDR3 is 15 residues long. This clonotype has just a few counts. What it binds is not known. Specimen: cultured CD8+ T cells from PBMCs, collected from culture after CMV antigen stimulation. The TCR was taken from a human donor in good health (CMV status not recorded). Some clones in this sample may be carry-over from other donors' samples. V is TRBV9 and J is TRBJ2-3; no definite D call. CDR3 amino acids: CASSVSRSLTDTQYF. As DNA, the CDR3 is TGTGCCAGCAGCGTTTCCAGATCCCTCACAGATACGCAGTATTTT.